Described below is a single TCR beta chain sequence and its context. This specimen comes from a study of blood T cells in healthy people across ages. Germline V CDR1 and CDR2: SGHTA, FQGNSA. CDR3 length: 15 residues. V was pared by 2 bases and J by 3 bases, with 14 bases between. Sample-barcoded 5' priming and a J-beta primer mix drove a second PCR of roughly 7 to 11 cycles. One entry per CDR3 protein results from TCRdb running MiXCR on the 5' RACE reads. The profile covers 850,000 to 1,000,000 distinct CDR3 sequences, with 51% appearing a single time and about a fifth taken by the ten largest. The source material was blood. The sequence was collected from a woman in her fifties or sixties in good health. The gene calls are TRBV7-2 and TRBJ2-7; D not resolved. The CDR3 sequence is CASSLREGVNYEQYF. In nucleotides, the CDR3 is TGTGCCAGCAGCTTAAGGGAAGGAGTGAACTACGAGCAGTACTTC.